The 8 T cell receptor beta chains below all came from one sample that was sequenced in a study of T cells after yellow fever vaccination (dated by TCRdb to between 2018 and 2021). To prepare the library, 5' RACE was applied. TCRdb lists the instrument as Illumina NovaSeq 6000. Using fastp trimming at Q25 and MiXCR clonotype assembly, TCRdb reanalyzed the public sequencing data and kept in-frame beta chains. Identical CDR3 proteins give one entry, which carries the most common genes and DNA. For this sample there are around 250,000 distinct CDR3 sequences; around 5.2% appear just once. More than 3% of the sample lies in the top ten. The sample's treatment or condition label is to be understood as: live attenuated yellow fever vaccine strain. Sequencing was performed on CD4+ T cells sorted from PBMCs, taken on the day of the yellow fever booster vaccination. The receptors come from a man younger than 35 who received the YFV17D yellow fever vaccine.

This clonotype was observed a few times. V usage is TRBV6-6 and J usage is TRBJ2-5, with TRBD2 matching 9 bases. The CDR3 runs to 15 residues. CDR1 and CDR2 from the germline V gene are MNHNY and SVGAGI (reference sequence). Trimming took 0 bases from V and 6 from J; bases not matched to a gene: 5. The CDR3 nucleotides read TGTGCCAGCAGTTACTCGTCTAGCGGGGTTAAGACCCAGTACTTC. As protein: CASSYSSSGVKTQYF.

This clonotype was seen at least ten times. The chain has TRBV5-8 and TRBJ1-6; the D gene is possibly TRBD1 (5 bases). Trimming took off 4 bases at V and 6 bases at J, with 8 bases between the two ends. This CDR3 contains 13 residues. Germline V gene lookup returns CDR1 SGHTS and CDR2 YDEGEE. CDR3 protein: CASSRDLNSPLHF. CDR3 coding DNA: TGTGCCAGCAGCAGGGACCTTAATTCACCCCTCCACTTT.

The J gene is TRBJ2-1, the V gene TRBV6-5; D is tentatively TRBD1 or TRBD2 (5 bases each). The CDR3 runs 14 residues. V was trimmed by 6 bases and J by 0 bases, leaving 9 bases between them. Germline CDR1 reads MNHEY; CDR2 reads SVGAGI. The CDR3 nucleotides are TGTGCCAGCAGACCGGGGCTCTCCTACAATGAGCAGTTCTTC. This sequence encodes CASRPGLSYNEQFF.

This rearrangement joins TRBV20-1 to TRBJ2-7; the match to TRBD1 covers 7 bases. Germline values: CDR1 DFQATT, CDR2 SNEGSKA (reference sequence). The CDR3 runs 12 residues. Unmatched junction bases numbered 3, after V lost 5 bases and J lost 2 bases. The CDR3 DNA is TGCAGTGCTTACAGGGGTACCTACGAGCAGTACTTC. Residues: CSAYRGTYEQYF.

This clonotype was observed a handful of times. The V call is TRBV30, the J call TRBJ2-2; TRBD2 matches 14 bases. CDR1 is GTSNPN and CDR2 is SVGIG in the germline V gene (reference sequence). Trimming removed 4 bases from V and 4 bases from J; junction bases left unmatched: 2. The CDR3 extends over 15 amino acids. This chain's CDR3 is CAWTGLAGGTGELFF. CDR3 bases: TGTGCCTGGACCGGACTAGCGGGGGGCACCGGGGAGCTGTTTTTT.

The chain is built from TRBV12-3 or TRBV12-4 and TRBJ2-7; tentatively, D is TRBD2 (7 bases). Deletions cut 11 bases from V and 0 bases from J, with 14 bases between. The CDR3 extends over 13 amino acids. Here the CDR3 reads CASEGGSSYEQYV. CDR3 DNA: TGTGCCTCCGAGGGGGGGAGCTCCTACGAGCAGTACGTC.

This clonotype was picked up many times. The chain recombines TRBV9 with TRBJ2-5; 9 bases match TRBD1. CDR1 and CDR2 (germline): SGDLS, YYNGEE. V lost 4 bases, J lost 5 bases, and 6 bases stayed unmatched. The CDR3 is 14 residues long. The DNA of the CDR3 is TGTGCCAGCAGCCCAAACAGGGGGCGGGAGACCCAGTACTTC. It yields the protein CASSPNRGRETQYF.

The table lists this clonotype with a few counts. In nucleotides, the CDR3 is TGTGCCAGTAGTATCGGGACAGGGGATCTCGAGCAGTACTTC. Its protein product is CASSIGTGDLEQYF. This chain uses TRBV19 with TRBJ2-7; 10 bases map to TRBD1. The CDR3 has 14 residues. The V gene's germline CDR1 is LNHDA and CDR2 SQIVND (reference sequence). The junction had 5 bases not matched to a gene; V was cut back by 3 bases and J by 6 bases.